This T cell receptor (beta chain) was captured in a study of cytomegalovirus exposure and HLA in healthy donors. Only a few counts were recorded for this clone. Germline V gene data show CDR1 as KGHSH and CDR2 as LQKENI. The CDR3 runs to 14 residues. Trimming stripped 3 bases from V and 1 base from J, with 6 bases between. 60 Vbeta and 13 Jbeta primers were used in PCR. Using immunoSEQ multiplex PCR, the repertoire was profiled, and TCRdb retains in-frame clones only, with some absent. This sample carries 150,000 to 200,000 clones, approximately 70% of them seen once, and the ten largest clones take about 2.5%.

The sequence was collected from a woman between 35 and 50 years old in good health and CMV-seropositive. The rearrangement joins TRBV18 to TRBJ2-2, with no clear D. The sequenced sample was PBMCs. The CDR3 here is CASSPRWNTGELFF. In DNA form, the CDR3 reads TGTGCCAGCTCACCGAGGTGGAACACCGGGGAGCTGTTTTTT.